The clone carrying this TCR beta chain was observed many times. J gave up 2 bases and V 5 bases, and 5 bases lay outside the gene matches. The length of the CDR3 is 15 residues. Germline CDR1 SEHNR, CDR2 FQNEAQ (reference sequence). This record belongs to a study of T-cell memory formation after mild COVID-19. TCRdb re-analysed the 5' RACE reads in MiXCR, keeping a single row per CDR3 protein. The table has 100,000 to 150,000 distinct CDR3 sequences, around 6.3% seen once. V and J are TRBV7-9 and TRBJ2-3; TRBD1 matches 9 bases. Sequenced: PBMCs or a T cell subset sorted from them (not recorded which). The clonotype was recovered from an adult woman who had mild COVID-19 (a few samples of this study predate the infection). Cell type and time point are not known. CDR3 nucleotide sequence: TGTGCCAGCAGCCCGGGACAGGGATACACAGATACGCAGTATTTT. Translated, it gives CASSPGQGYTDTQYF.